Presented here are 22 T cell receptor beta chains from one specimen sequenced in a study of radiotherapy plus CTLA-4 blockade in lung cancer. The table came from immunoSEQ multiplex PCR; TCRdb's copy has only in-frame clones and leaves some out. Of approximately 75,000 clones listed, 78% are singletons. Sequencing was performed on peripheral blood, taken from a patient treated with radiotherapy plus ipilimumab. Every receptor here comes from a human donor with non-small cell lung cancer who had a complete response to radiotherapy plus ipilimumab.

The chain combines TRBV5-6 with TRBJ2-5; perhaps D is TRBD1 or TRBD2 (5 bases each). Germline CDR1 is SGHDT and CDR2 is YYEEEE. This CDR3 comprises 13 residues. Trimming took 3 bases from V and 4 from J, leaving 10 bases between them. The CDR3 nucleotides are TGTGCCAGCAGCTGGCAGGGAGCAGAGACCCAGTACTTC. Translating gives CASSWQGAETQYF.

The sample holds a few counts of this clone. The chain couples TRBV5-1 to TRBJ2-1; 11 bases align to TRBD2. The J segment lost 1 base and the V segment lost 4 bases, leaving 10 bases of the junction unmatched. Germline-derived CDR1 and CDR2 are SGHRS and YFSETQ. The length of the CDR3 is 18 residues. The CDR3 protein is CASSRLAGGDGSYNEQFF. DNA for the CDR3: TGCGCCAGCAGCCGGCTAGCGGGAGGAGATGGGTCCTACAATGAGCAGTTCTTC.

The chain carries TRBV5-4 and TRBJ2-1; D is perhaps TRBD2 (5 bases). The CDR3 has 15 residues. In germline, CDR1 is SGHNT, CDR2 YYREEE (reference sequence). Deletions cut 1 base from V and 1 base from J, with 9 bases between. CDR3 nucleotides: TGTGCCAGCAGCTTGCTATCGGGGTCCTACAATGAGCAGTTCTTC. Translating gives CASSLLSGSYNEQFF.

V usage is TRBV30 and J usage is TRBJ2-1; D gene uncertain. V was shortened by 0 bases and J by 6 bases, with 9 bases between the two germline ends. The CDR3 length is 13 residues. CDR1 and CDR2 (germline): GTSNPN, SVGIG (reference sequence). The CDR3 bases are TGTGCCTGGAGTGTCAACTATTTCAATGAGCAGTTCTTC. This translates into CAWSVNYFNEQFF.

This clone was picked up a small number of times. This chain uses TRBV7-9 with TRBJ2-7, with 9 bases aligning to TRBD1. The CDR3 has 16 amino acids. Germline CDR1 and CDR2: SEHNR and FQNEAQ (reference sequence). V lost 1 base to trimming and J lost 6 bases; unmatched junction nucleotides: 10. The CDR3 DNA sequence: TGTGCCAGCAGCTTAGGGGCCGGGACAGGGCCTGGCGAGCAGTACTTC. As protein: CASSLGAGTGPGEQYF. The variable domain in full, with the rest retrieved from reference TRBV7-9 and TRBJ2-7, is DTGVSQNPRHKITKRGQNVTFRCDPISEHNRLYWYRQTLGQGPEFLTYFQNEAQLEKSRLLSDRFSAERPKGSFSTLEIQRTEQGDSAMYLCASSLGAGTGPGEQYFGPGTRLTVT.

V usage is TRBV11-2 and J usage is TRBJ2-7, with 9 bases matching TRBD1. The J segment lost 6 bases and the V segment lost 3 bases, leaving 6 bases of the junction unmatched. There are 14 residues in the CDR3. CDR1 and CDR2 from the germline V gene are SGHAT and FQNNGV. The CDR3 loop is CASSFGTGSLEQYF. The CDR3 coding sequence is TGTGCCAGCAGCTTCGGGACAGGGTCCCTCGAGCAGTACTTC. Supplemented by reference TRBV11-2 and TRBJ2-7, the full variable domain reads EAGVAQSPRYKIIEKRQSVAFWCNPISGHATLYWYQQILGQGPKLLIQFQNNGVVDDSQLPKDRFSAERLKGVDSTLKIQPAKLEDSAVYLCASSFGTGSLEQYFGPGTRLTVT.

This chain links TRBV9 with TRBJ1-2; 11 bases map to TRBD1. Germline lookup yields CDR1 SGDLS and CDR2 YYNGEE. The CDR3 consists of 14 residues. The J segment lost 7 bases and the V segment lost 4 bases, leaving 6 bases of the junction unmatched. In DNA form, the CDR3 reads TGTGCCAGCAGCTCGCCGGGACAGGGGGGTGGCTACACCTTC. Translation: CASSSPGQGGGYTF.

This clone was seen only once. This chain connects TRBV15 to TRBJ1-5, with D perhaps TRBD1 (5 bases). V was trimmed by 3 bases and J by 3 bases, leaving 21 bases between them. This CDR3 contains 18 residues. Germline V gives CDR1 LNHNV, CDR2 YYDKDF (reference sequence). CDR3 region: CATSRAHRGWFANQPQHF. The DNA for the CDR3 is TGTGCCACCAGCAGGGCCCATCGGGGGTGGTTTGCCAATCAGCCCCAGCATTTT.

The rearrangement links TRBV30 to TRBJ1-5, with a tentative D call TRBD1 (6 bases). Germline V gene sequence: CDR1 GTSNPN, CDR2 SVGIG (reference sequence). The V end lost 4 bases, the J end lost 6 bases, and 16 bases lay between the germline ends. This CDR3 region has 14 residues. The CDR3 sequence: CAWTPQGMSQPQHF. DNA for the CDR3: TGTGCCTGGACACCCCAGGGGATGTCTCAGCCCCAGCATTTT.

DNA for the CDR3: TGTGCCAGCAGCTCCGGACGGGCCTTTGGCAACTATGGCTACACCTTC. Protein product: CASSSGRAFGNYGYTF. This chain connects TRBV7-6 to TRBJ1-2; D call uncertain. V lost 4 bases and J lost 2, with 17 bases in between. CDR1 SGHVS and CDR2 FNYEAQ come from the germline V gene. This CDR3 spans 16 amino acids.

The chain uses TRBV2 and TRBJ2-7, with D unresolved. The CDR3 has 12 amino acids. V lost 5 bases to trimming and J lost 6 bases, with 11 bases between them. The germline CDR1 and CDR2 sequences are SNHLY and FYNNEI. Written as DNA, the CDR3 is TGTGCCAGCAGTCTCGGAGAAGCCGAGCAGTACTTC. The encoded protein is CASSLGEAEQYF. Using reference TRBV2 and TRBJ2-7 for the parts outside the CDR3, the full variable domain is EPEVTQTPSHQVTQMGQEVILRCVPISNHLYFYWYRQILGQKVEFLVSFYNNEISEKSEIFDDQFSVERPDGSNFTLKIRSTKLEDSAMYFCASSLGEAEQYFGPGTRLTVT.

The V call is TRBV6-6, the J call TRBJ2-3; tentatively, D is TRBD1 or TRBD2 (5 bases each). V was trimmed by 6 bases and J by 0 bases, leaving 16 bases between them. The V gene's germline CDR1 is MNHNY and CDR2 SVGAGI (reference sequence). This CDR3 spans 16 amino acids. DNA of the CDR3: TGTGCCAGCAGCTCAGAGGGGACCTACAGCACAGATACGCAGTATTTT. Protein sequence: CASSSEGTYSTDTQYF.

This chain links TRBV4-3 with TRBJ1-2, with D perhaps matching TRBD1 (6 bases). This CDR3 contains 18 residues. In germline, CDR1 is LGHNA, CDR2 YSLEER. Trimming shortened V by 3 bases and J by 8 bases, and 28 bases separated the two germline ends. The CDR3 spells CASSQLETKFSRGKGYTF. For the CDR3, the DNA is TGCGCCAGCAGCCAGCTTGAGACGAAGTTTTCCAGGGGAAAAGGCTACACCTTC.

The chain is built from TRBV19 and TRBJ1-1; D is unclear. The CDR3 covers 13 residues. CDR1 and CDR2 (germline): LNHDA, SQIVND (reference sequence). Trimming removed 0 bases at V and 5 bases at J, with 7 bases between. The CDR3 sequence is CASSIEGRTEAFF. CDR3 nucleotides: TGTGCCAGTAGTATAGAAGGACGGACTGAAGCTTTCTTT.

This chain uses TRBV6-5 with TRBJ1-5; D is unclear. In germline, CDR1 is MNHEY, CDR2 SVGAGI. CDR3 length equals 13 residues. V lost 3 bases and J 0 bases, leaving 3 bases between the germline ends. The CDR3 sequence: CASSYGSNQPQHF. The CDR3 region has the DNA TGTGCCAGCAGTTATGGTAGCAATCAGCCCCAGCATTTT.

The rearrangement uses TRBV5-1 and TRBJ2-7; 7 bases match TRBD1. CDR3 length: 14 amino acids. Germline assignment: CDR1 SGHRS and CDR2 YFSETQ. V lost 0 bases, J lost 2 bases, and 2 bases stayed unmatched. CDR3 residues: CASSLAGGPYEQYF. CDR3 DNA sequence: TGCGCCAGCAGCTTGGCAGGGGGTCCCTACGAGCAGTACTTC. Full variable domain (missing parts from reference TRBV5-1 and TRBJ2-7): KAGVTQTPRYLIKTRGQQVTLSCSPISGHRSVSWYQQTPGQGLQFLFEYFSETQRNKGNFPGRFSGRQFSNSRSEMNVSTLELGDSALYLCASSLAGGPYEQYFGPGTRLTVT.

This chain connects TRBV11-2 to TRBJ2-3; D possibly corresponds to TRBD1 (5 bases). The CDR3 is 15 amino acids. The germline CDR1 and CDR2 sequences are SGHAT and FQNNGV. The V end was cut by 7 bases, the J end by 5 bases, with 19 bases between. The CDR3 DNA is TGTGCCAGCAACCCCAAGGGGCATTCACAAGATACGCAGTATTTT. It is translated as CASNPKGHSQDTQYF.

The CDR3 DNA sequence: TGTGCCAGCAGCGTAGGAGGGTCCGTACCGGTGGCAGATACGCAGTATTTT. Its protein is CASSVGGSVPVADTQYF. The chain uses TRBV9 and TRBJ2-3, with D possibly being TRBD2 (5 bases). The germline V and J ends were trimmed by 0 bases and 4 bases, with 18 bases remaining between them. This CDR3 comprises 17 residues. Per germline, CDR1 SGDLS and CDR2 YYNGEE.

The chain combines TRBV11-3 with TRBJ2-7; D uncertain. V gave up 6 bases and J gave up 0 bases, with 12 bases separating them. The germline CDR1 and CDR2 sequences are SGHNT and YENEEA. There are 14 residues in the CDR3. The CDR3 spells CASSPSSGSYEQYF. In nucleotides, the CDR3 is TGTGCCAGCAGTCCCTCGAGTGGCTCCTACGAGCAGTACTTC.

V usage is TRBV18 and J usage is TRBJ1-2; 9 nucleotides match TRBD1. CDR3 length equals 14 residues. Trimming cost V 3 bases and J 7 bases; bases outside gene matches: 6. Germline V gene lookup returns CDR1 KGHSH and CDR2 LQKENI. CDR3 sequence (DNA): TGTGCCAGCTCACCGGGGGACAGGGCTCCTGGCTACACCTTC. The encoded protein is CASSPGDRAPGYTF.

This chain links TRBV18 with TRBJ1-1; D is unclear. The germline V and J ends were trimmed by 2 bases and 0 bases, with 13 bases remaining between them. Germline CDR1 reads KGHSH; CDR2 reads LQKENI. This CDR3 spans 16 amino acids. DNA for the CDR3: TGTGCCAGCTCACCATTTGATAGGGCGGTGAACACTGAAGCTTTCTTT. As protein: CASSPFDRAVNTEAFF.

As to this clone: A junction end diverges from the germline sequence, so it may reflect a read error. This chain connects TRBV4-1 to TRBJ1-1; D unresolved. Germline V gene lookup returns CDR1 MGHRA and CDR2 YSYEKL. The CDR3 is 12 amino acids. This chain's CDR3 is CATSHGVTEAFF. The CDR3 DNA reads TGCGCCACCAGCCATGGCGTCACTGAAGCTTTCTTT.